The clone carrying this TCR beta chain has a count of ten or more. This sample stems from a study of tumor-infiltrating lymphocytes in primary liver carcinoma. A primer matching the constant region was used to make TCR beta cDNA from approximately 520 ng of total RNA. A slightly modified ARM-PCR protocol with three nested multiplex PCR rounds produced these TCR beta libraries. TRBV1-TRBV30 forward primers paired with a C-beta reverse primer were used in the first two PCR rounds, which ran approximately 10 cycles each. From the multiplex PCR reads, TCRdb called clonotypes with MiXCR, one entry per CDR3 protein. The table records 300,000 to 400,000 distinct CDR3 sequences, around three fifths of them present only once. Germline DNA was also extracted, and blood RNA was taken from unsorted whole blood. This CDR3 contains 14 residues. Trimming cost V 2 bases and J 4 bases, with 10 bases left between them.

Sequencing was carried out using peripheral blood. This receptor was obtained from a man aged 35-49 years with primary liver carcinoma and hepatitis B virus infection. This chain uses TRBV12-3 or TRBV12-4 with TRBJ2-3; D possibly corresponds to TRBD2 (6 bases). The CDR3 sequence is CASSLRGKADTQYF. The DNA of the CDR3 is TGTGCCAGCAGTTTACGGGGGAAGGCAGATACGCAGTATTTT.